This record covers a single T cell receptor beta chain. The length of the CDR3 is 15 residues. V was shortened by 0 bases and J by 2 bases, with 9 bases between the two germline ends. In germline, CDR1 is SGHTS, CDR2 YDEGEE. In the authors' methods: By means of reference gene primer amplification, nucleated cell counts were estimated. Sequencing used immunoSEQ multiplex PCR; TCRdb keeps in-frame clones, though not all of them. The V and J calls and clone size were taken over from that table, and D and trimming were inferred from the DNA. Counted here are 110,000 to 150,000 clones, under 90% occurring once; the ten biggest clones make up around 45%. These data come from a study of blood T cell repertoires in COVID-19. Study-level background: Samples taken during acute and convalescent COVID-19 were collected in the United States, Italy and Spain. Sources were T cells, B-cell-depleted T cells, or PBMCs; the material itself was cDNA or gDNA.

Material for sequencing was peripheral blood. The receptor comes from a human donor in a cohort sampled during active COVID-19. V and J are TRBV5-8 and TRBJ1-3; possible D gene TRBD1, 5 bases. In nucleotides, the CDR3 is TGTGCCAGCAGCTTGGAGGGGAGGACTGGAAACACCATATATTTT. Translated, it gives CASSLEGRTGNTIYF. The variable domain in full, completed from reference TRBV5-8 and TRBJ1-3, reads EAGVTQSPTHLIKTRGQQATLRCSPISGHTSVYWYQQALGLGLQFLLWYDEGEERNRGNFPPRFSGRQFPNYSSELNVNALELEDSALYLCASSLEGRTGNTIYFGEGSWLTVV.